What follows are 5 T cell receptor beta chains derived from one specimen sequenced in a study of T cells in Graves' hyperthyroidism and ophthalmopathy. Amplification yielded TCR beta CDR3 regions, with RNA transcripts as the source. In the first-round RT-PCR of the TCR CDR3, the HTBI primer set was used. A single record per CDR3 protein comes from TCRdb applying MiXCR to the multiplex PCR reads. Among about 520,000 distinct CDR3 sequences listed, 20% to 25% were seen once. Sequenced sample: blood. These receptors were obtained from a young man with Graves' hyperthyroidism.

This clonotype was observed at least ten times. V gene TRBV6-1 combines with J gene TRBJ1-2; D is possibly TRBD1 (6 bases). Germline CDR1 and CDR2: MNHNS and SASEGT. The CDR3 is 14 residues long. V lost 4 bases to trimming and J lost 4 bases, with 13 bases between them. The CDR3 protein is CASSGQGIGYGYTF. In DNA form, the CDR3 reads TGTGCCAGCAGTGGGCAGGGGATCGGCTATGGCTACACCTTC.

J is TRBJ2-5 and V is TRBV20-1; the match to TRBD2 covers 10 bases. CDR1 DFQATT and CDR2 SNEGSKA come from the germline V gene (reference sequence). Trimming at V came to 6 bases and at J to 4 bases, leaving 5 bases not matched to a gene. This CDR3 spans 13 amino acids. DNA for the CDR3: TGCAGTGCAATAGCGGGGGGAGGAGAGACCCAGTACTTC. It is translated as CSAIAGGGETQYF.

CDR3 nucleotides: TGTGCCAGCAGCTTCCGACAGGGGACTGGAAACACCATATATTTT. Translating gives CASSFRQGTGNTIYF. The chain uses TRBV7-9 and TRBJ1-3, with TRBD1 matching 8 bases. V gave up 3 bases and J gave up 2 bases; unmatched junction bases: 3. This CDR3 comprises 15 residues. Germline V CDR1 and CDR2: SEHNR, FQNEAQ (reference sequence).

This clonotype was seen ten or more times. This chain joins TRBV12-3 or TRBV12-4 and TRBJ1-2; unclear D gene. The CDR3 loop spans 14 amino acids. V shed 7 bases and J shed 4 bases, with 16 bases lying between them. CDR3 DNA sequence: TGTGCCAGCACTTACGGCATGTTACCCTATGGCTACACCTTC. Translating it yields CASTYGMLPYGYTF.

This clonotype has at least ten counts. This chain uses TRBV5-6 with TRBJ2-5, with D tentatively TRBD1 (6 bases). The germline V gene has CDR1 SGHDT and CDR2 YYEEEE. Deletions cut 6 bases from V and 5 bases from J, with 14 bases between. The CDR3 extends over 13 amino acids. The CDR3 reads CASKPQGWETQYF. As DNA, the CDR3 is TGTGCCAGCAAACCACAGGGTTGGGAGACCCAGTACTTC.